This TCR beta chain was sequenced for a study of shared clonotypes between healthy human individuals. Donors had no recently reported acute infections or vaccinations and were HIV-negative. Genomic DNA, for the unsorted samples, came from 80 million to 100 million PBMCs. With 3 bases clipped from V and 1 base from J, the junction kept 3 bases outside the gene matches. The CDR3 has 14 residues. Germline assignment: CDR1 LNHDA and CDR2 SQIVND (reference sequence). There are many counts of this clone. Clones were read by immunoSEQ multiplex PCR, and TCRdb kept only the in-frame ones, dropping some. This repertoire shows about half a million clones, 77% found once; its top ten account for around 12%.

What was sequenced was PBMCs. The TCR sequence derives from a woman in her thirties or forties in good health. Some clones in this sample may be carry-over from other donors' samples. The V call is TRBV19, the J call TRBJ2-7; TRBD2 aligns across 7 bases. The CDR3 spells CASSIRGESYEQYF. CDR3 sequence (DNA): TGTGCCAGTAGTATCCGGGGGGAGTCCTACGAGCAGTACTTC. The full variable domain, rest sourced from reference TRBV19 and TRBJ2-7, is DGGITQSPKYLFRKEGQNVTLSCEQNLNHDAMYWYRQDPGQGLRLIYYSQIVNDFQKGDIAEGYSVSREKKESFPLTVTSAQKNPTAFYLCASSIRGESYEQYFGPGTRLTVT.